These T cell receptor beta chains were read from a single sample in a study of shared clonotypes between healthy human individuals. Profiled with immunoSEQ multiplex PCR; TCRdb holds only in-frame clones, not every one. The data contain under 2,500,000 clones, about 94% of them seen just once; the ten biggest clones take up roughly 0.13%. Input material: naive CD4+ T cells sorted from blood. These receptors were obtained from a man between 18 and 35 years old in good health. Each CDR3 is given with its conserved first and last residue. A D gene is named only where the DNA matches it firmly. The size of a clone is reported for some rows only, either as once, few or many, or as a class for expanded clones.

clone size: .
J gene: TRBJ1-1
V gene: TRBV2
D gene: .
CDR3 DNA: TGTGCCAGCAGTGAAGACGGGAACACTGAAGCTTTCTTT
CDR3 protein: CASSEDGNTEAFF

clone size: .
J gene: TRBJ2-7
V gene: TRBV7-8
D gene: .
CDR3 DNA: TGTGCCAGCAGCTCGAAAATGACAGGTATCTCCTACGAGCAGTACTTC
CDR3 protein: CASSSKMTGISYEQYF

clone size: .
J gene: TRBJ1-6
V gene: TRBV4-1
D gene: .
CDR3 DNA: TGCGCCAGCAGCCAAGATCTCGCAGGATTCTCCTATAATTCACCCCTCCACTTT
CDR3 protein: CASSQDLAGFSYNSPLHF

clone size: .
J gene: TRBJ1-1
V gene: TRBV30
D gene: .
CDR3 DNA: TGTGCCTGGAGTTACGGGGTTGCTGAAGCTTTCTTT
CDR3 protein: CAWSYGVAEAFF

clone size: .
J gene: TRBJ2-6
V gene: TRBV6-6
D gene: .
CDR3 DNA: TGTGCCAGCAGTTACGGCCTCTCTGGGGCCAACGTCCTGACTTTC
CDR3 protein: CASSYGLSGANVLTF

clone size: .
J gene: TRBJ1-1
V gene: TRBV5-4
D gene: TRBD1
CDR3 DNA: TGTGCCAGCAGGGCGGACAGGGGGACTGAAGCTTTCTTT
CDR3 protein: CASRADRGTEAFF

clone size: .
J gene: TRBJ1-5
V gene: TRBV15
D gene: .
CDR3 DNA: TGTGCCACCAGCGAAGGGGGGGTTAGCAATCAGCCCCAGCATTTT
CDR3 protein: CATSEGGVSNQPQHF

clone size: .
J gene: TRBJ1-1
V gene: TRBV6-5
D gene: .
CDR3 DNA: TGTGCCAGCAGTCGGGATCCGCCGAACACTGAAGCTTTCTTT
CDR3 protein: CASSRDPPNTEAFF

clone size: once
J gene: TRBJ1-1
V gene: TRBV29-1
D gene: TRBD1
CDR3 DNA: TGCAGCGTTGTTACAGGGGGCACTGAAGCTTTCTTT
CDR3 protein: CSVVTGGTEAFF

clone size: .
J gene: TRBJ1-1
V gene: TRBV2
D gene: .
CDR3 DNA: TGTGCCAGCAGTGAAGAGGGATTGAGCACTGAAGCTTTCTTT
CDR3 protein: CASSEEGLSTEAFF

clone size: .
J gene: TRBJ1-2
V gene: TRBV7-6
D gene: .
CDR3 DNA: TGTGCCAGCAGCCCGACGGCCCTAACCTATGGCTACACCTTC
CDR3 protein: CASSPTALTYGYTF

clone size: .
J gene: TRBJ2-6
V gene: TRBV6-4
D gene: .
CDR3 DNA: TGTGCCAGCAGTGACTCGATCTGGGGGGCGGACTCTGGGGCCAACGTCCTGACTTTC
CDR3 protein: CASSDSIWGADSGANVLTF

clone size: .
J gene: TRBJ2-1
V gene: TRBV4-3
D gene: TRBD2
CDR3 DNA: TGCGCCAGCAGCCAAACCGTTCCGGGACTAGCGGGAGAATCGAATGAGCAGTTCTTC
CDR3 protein: CASSQTVPGLAGESNEQFF

clone size: .
J gene: TRBJ2-7
V gene: TRBV7-9
D gene: .
CDR3 DNA: TGTGCCAGCAGCCCGAGTTCCTACGAGCAGTACTTC
CDR3 protein: CASSPSSYEQYF

clone size: .
J gene: TRBJ2-3
V gene: TRBV9
D gene: .
CDR3 DNA: TGTGCCAGCAGCGTCCAGGGGGATACGCAGTATTTT
CDR3 protein: CASSVQGDTQYF

clone size: .
J gene: TRBJ1-1
V gene: TRBV10-3
D gene: TRBD1
CDR3 DNA: TGTGCCATCAGGGGGGACAGCACTGAAGCTTTCTTT
CDR3 protein: CAIRGDSTEAFF

clone size: once
J gene: TRBJ2-2
V gene: TRBV12-5
D gene: .
CDR3 DNA: TGTGCTAGTGGTTTGGGATCCGGGGAGCTGTTTTTT
CDR3 protein: CASGLGSGELFF

clone size: .
J gene: TRBJ1-6
V gene: TRBV28
D gene: .
CDR3 DNA: TGTGCCAGCACCGTAACGGGCCCCAAGCTTGGGTTTTCACCCCTCCACTTT
CDR3 protein: CASTVTGPKLGFSPLHF

clone size: .
J gene: TRBJ2-7
V gene: TRBV6-6
D gene: .
CDR3 DNA: TGTGCCAGCAGTTATTCCACGGAATACGAGCAGTACTTC
CDR3 protein: CASSYSTEYEQYF

clone size: .
J gene: TRBJ1-2
V gene: TRBV7-9
D gene: .
CDR3 DNA: TGTGCCAGCATCGTACAGGGTAGCATCTATGGCTACACCTTC
CDR3 protein: CASIVQGSIYGYTF

clone size: .
J gene: TRBJ2-1
V gene: TRBV13
D gene: TRBD1
CDR3 DNA: TGTGCCAGCAGATACCTTAGGGGGCCGAATGAGCAGTTCTTC
CDR3 protein: CASRYLRGPNEQFF

clone size: .
J gene: TRBJ2-3
V gene: TRBV7-2
D gene: .
CDR3 DNA: TGTGCCAGCAGCTTAGCGGGCAGGCTGGCAGATACGCAGTATTTT
CDR3 protein: CASSLAGRLADTQYF

clone size: .
J gene: TRBJ2-2
V gene: TRBV6-1
D gene: .
CDR3 DNA: TGTGCCAGCAAGAAAAGCCCGAACACCGGGGAGCTGTTTTTT
CDR3 protein: CASKKSPNTGELFF

clone size: .
J gene: TRBJ2-3
V gene: TRBV7-2
D gene: .
CDR3 DNA: TGTGCCAGCAGCCTAAGTTCTGCCACAGATACGCAGTATTTT
CDR3 protein: CASSLSSATDTQYF

clone size: .
J gene: TRBJ2-3
V gene: TRBV11-3
D gene: TRBD2
CDR3 DNA: TGTGCCAGCAGCCAGGGACTAGCGGAGAGCACAGATACGCAGTATTTT
CDR3 protein: CASSQGLAESTDTQYF

clone size: .
J gene: TRBJ2-7
V gene: TRBV18
D gene: .
CDR3 DNA: TGTGCCAGCTCACCACGGTGGGGGTCCTACGAGCAGTACTTC
CDR3 protein: CASSPRWGSYEQYF

clone size: .
J gene: TRBJ1-3
V gene: TRBV6-1
D gene: .
CDR3 DNA: TGTGCCAGCAGTGGACTGGGTTCTGGAAACACCATATATTTT
CDR3 protein: CASSGLGSGNTIYF

clone size: once
J gene: TRBJ2-3
V gene: TRBV6-5
D gene: TRBD2
CDR3 DNA: TGTGCCAGCAGTCGCGGGGGGACAAGCACAGATACGCAGTATTTT
CDR3 protein: CASSRGGTSTDTQYF

clone size: .
J gene: TRBJ2-1
V gene: TRBV30
D gene: TRBD2
CDR3 DNA: TGTGCCTGGAGTGTACTGTCCGTAGCGGGGGGGTACAATGAGCAGTTCTTC
CDR3 protein: CAWSVLSVAGGYNEQFF

clone size: .
J gene: TRBJ2-6
V gene: TRBV7-2
D gene: .
CDR3 DNA: TGTGCCAGCAGCACCTCTGGGGCCAACGTCCTGACTTTC
CDR3 protein: CASSTSGANVLTF

clone size: .
J gene: TRBJ2-5
V gene: TRBV10-3
D gene: TRBD1
CDR3 DNA: TGTGCCATCAGCTCTGGGACAGGGCGAGAGACCCAGTACTTC
CDR3 protein: CAISSGTGRETQYF

clone size: .
J gene: TRBJ2-1
V gene: TRBV2
D gene: TRBD2
CDR3 DNA: TGTGCCAGGGGGACTAGCGGGAACTACAATGAGCAGTTCTTC
CDR3 protein: CARGTSGNYNEQFF

clone size: .
J gene: TRBJ2-1
V gene: TRBV5-1
D gene: TRBD1
CDR3 DNA: TGCGCCAGCAGCTCCCGACAGGGGGCGGACAATGAGCAGTTCTTC
CDR3 protein: CASSSRQGADNEQFF

clone size: .
J gene: TRBJ2-7
V gene: TRBV7-2
D gene: TRBD2
CDR3 DNA: TGTGCCAGCAGAAGCGGGGGGGACGAGCAGTACTTC
CDR3 protein: CASRSGGDEQYF

clone size: once
J gene: TRBJ2-3
V gene: TRBV7-7
D gene: TRBD2
CDR3 DNA: TGTGCTAGCAGTCCGGGACTAGCGGGAAATACGCAGTATTTT
CDR3 protein: CASSPGLAGNTQYF